One sample yielded the 25 T cell receptor beta chains listed below, sequenced in a study of cytomegalovirus exposure and HLA in healthy donors. Profiling relied on immunoSEQ multiplex PCR, and the TCRdb table lists in-frame clones only, not all of them. Of about 360,000 clones listed, around 86% are singletons. The sample was PBMCs. These receptors were collected from a woman younger than 35 in good health and CMV-seronegative.

The J gene is TRBJ1-4, the V gene TRBV30; D possibly corresponds to TRBD1 (6 bases). V lost 3 bases and J 2 bases, leaving 13 bases between the germline ends. The CDR3 is 15 residues long. Germline values: CDR1 GTSNPN, CDR2 SVGIG (reference sequence). The DNA for the CDR3 is TGTGCCTGGAGAGGACAGAGTTTTACTAATGAAAAACTGTTTTTT. Its protein is CAWRGQSFTNEKLFF.

The chain is built from TRBV9 and TRBJ2-3; 9 bases align to TRBD1. In germline, CDR1 is SGDLS, CDR2 YYNGEE. V lost 4 bases, J lost 5 bases, and 8 bases stayed unmatched. This CDR3 region has 15 residues. The CDR3 loop is CASSLTGGFGDTQYF. For the CDR3, the DNA is TGTGCCAGCAGCCTGACAGGGGGTTTCGGAGATACGCAGTATTTT.

This clone appeared once. The V gene is TRBV4-1, the J gene TRBJ1-2; D is undetermined. The CDR3 sequence is 14 residues long. CDR1 is MGHRA, CDR2 YSYEKL, per germline. The germline V and J ends were trimmed by 0 bases and 2 bases, with 7 bases remaining between them. Here the CDR3 reads CASSQDPGNYGYTF. The CDR3 region has the DNA TGCGCCAGCAGCCAAGATCCGGGGAACTATGGCTACACCTTC.

This chain uses TRBV9 with TRBJ1-4; 7 nucleotides align to TRBD1. The CDR3 is 16 residues long. The germline V gene encodes CDR1 SGDLS and CDR2 YYNGEE. The trim removed 4 bases at V and 0 bases at J, leaving 6 bases unmatched. The chain's CDR3 is CASSLGQVATNEKLFF. The CDR3 nucleotides read TGTGCCAGCAGCCTTGGACAGGTTGCAACTAATGAAAAACTGTTTTTT.

V gene TRBV7-3 combines with J gene TRBJ2-2; TRBD2 aligns across 7 bases. The CDR3 is 14 amino acids. Germline loops: CDR1 SGHTA, CDR2 FQGTGA. The ends lost 5 bases at V and 4 bases at J; junction bases unmatched: 4. The CDR3 here is CASSKTSRTGELFF. The DNA for the CDR3 is TGTGCCAGCAGCAAGACTAGCCGCACCGGGGAGCTGTTTTTT.

This chain uses TRBV5-4 with TRBJ2-2, with 10 nucleotides matching TRBD2. This CDR3 region has 16 residues. Germline CDR1 reads SGHNT; CDR2 reads YYREEE (reference sequence). Losses at the gene ends were 4 bases for V and 4 bases for J; bases not matched to a gene: 7. CDR3 residues: CASSHTSGESTGELFF. The CDR3 DNA reads TGTGCCAGCAGCCATACTAGCGGGGAAAGCACCGGGGAGCTGTTTTTT.

The chain uses TRBV7-9 and TRBJ2-1; TRBD2 is a possible D gene (5 bases). CDR1 is SEHNR, CDR2 FQNEAQ, per germline (reference sequence). CDR3 length: 14 amino acids. The germline V and J ends were trimmed by 0 bases and 10 bases, with 13 bases remaining between them. The CDR3, as DNA: TGTGCCAGCAGCTTAGCGGGAGCAGGTAGAGAGCAGTTCTTC. Encoded protein: CASSLAGAGREQFF.

The chain is built from TRBV4-1 and TRBJ2-7; D ambiguous. This CDR3 has 14 amino acids. In germline, CDR1 is MGHRA, CDR2 YSYEKL. Deletions cut 1 base from V and 2 bases from J, with 9 bases between. This CDR3 is CASSQVADTYEQYF. CDR3 DNA: TGCGCCAGCAGCCAAGTGGCAGATACCTACGAGCAGTACTTC.

This sequence joins TRBV5-4 and TRBJ2-7; TRBD2 agrees at 11 bases. The CDR3 totals 16 residues. Trimming cost V 0 bases and J 2 bases; bases outside gene matches: 4. Germline assignment: CDR1 SGHNT and CDR2 YYREEE (reference sequence). This chain's CDR3 is CASSLASSGGPYEQYF. CDR3 DNA: TGTGCCAGCAGCTTGGCGTCTAGCGGGGGGCCCTACGAGCAGTACTTC.

The CDR3 loop is CASSSQSGRTAYEQFF. The CDR3 DNA sequence: TGTGCCAGCAGTTCCCAGAGCGGGAGGACCGCCTATGAGCAGTTCTTC. The rearrangement joins TRBV27 to TRBJ2-1; the match to TRBD2 covers 9 bases. The germline CDR1 and CDR2 sequences are MNHEY and SMNVEV (reference sequence). This CDR3 comprises 16 residues. After removal of 4 bases from V and 8 bases from J, the junction contained 12 bases not matched to a gene.

The chain carries TRBV28 and TRBJ2-5, with 7 bases fitting TRBD1. Germline-derived CDR1 and CDR2 are MDHEN and SYDVKM. The CDR3 totals 15 residues. J gave up 2 bases and V 7 bases, and 10 bases lay outside the gene matches. This CDR3 reads CASKKLDRRQETQYF. The DNA of the CDR3 is TGTGCCAGCAAAAAACTGGACAGGCGGCAAGAGACCCAGTACTTC. Full variable domain (missing parts from reference TRBV28 and TRBJ2-5): DVKVTQSSRYLVKRTGEKVFLECVQDMDHENMFWYRQDPGLGLRLIYFSYDVKMKEKGDIPEGYSVSREKKERFSLILESASTNQTSMYLCASKKLDRRQETQYFGPGTRLLVL.

The CDR3 region is CASSPQRGLAGVNEQFF. DNA of the CDR3: TGTGCCAGCAGCCCTCAGAGGGGACTAGCGGGAGTCAATGAGCAGTTCTTC. The chain employs TRBV27 and TRBJ2-1, with TRBD2 identical over 14 bases. Germline V gene sequence: CDR1 MNHEY, CDR2 SMNVEV (reference sequence). The V and J ends lost 6 bases and 6 bases, in that order; junction bases with no gene match: 10. There are 17 residues in the CDR3.

The V and J genes are TRBV7-9 and TRBJ2-3, with 10 positions matching TRBD2. This CDR3 is 16 amino acids long. The trim removed 5 bases at V and 2 bases at J, leaving 7 bases unmatched. The germline gives CDR1 SEHNR, CDR2 FQNEAQ (reference sequence). CDR3 protein: CASSALAGAVTDTQYF. For the CDR3, the DNA is TGTGCCAGCAGCGCGCTAGCGGGGGCCGTCACAGATACGCAGTATTTT.

The chain is built from TRBV6-4 and TRBJ1-1, with 8 bases lining up with TRBD1. This CDR3 contains 13 residues. Trimming took 5 bases from V and 5 from J; bases not matched to a gene: 4. Germline V gene sequence: CDR1 MRHNA, CDR2 SNTAGT. In DNA form, the CDR3 reads TGTGCCAGCAGTTTAGACAGGGGAACTGAAGCTTTCTTT. It codes for CASSLDRGTEAFF.

The chain uses TRBV29-1 and TRBJ2-4, with a tentative D call TRBD1 (5 bases). With 0 bases removed from V and 5 bases from J, the gap between germline ends came to 11 bases. Germline CDR1 is SQVTM and CDR2 is ANQGSEA. The CDR3 has 14 amino acids. CDR3 residues: CSVEDWGMENIQYF. The DNA for the CDR3 is TGCAGCGTTGAAGATTGGGGCATGGAAAACATTCAGTACTTC.

This chain connects TRBV6-5 to TRBJ1-1, with D maybe TRBD1 (6 bases). The CDR3 runs to 16 residues. The V gene's germline CDR1 is MNHEY and CDR2 SVGAGI. V was cut by 0 bases and J by 1 base, with 12 bases left in between. The CDR3 coding sequence is TGTGCCAGCAGTTACTCGGCTGGGGGCCGGAACACTGAAGCTTTCTTT. It specifies CASSYSAGGRNTEAFF.

The V gene is TRBV5-8, the J gene TRBJ2-5; TRBD2 might be the D (6 bases). Germline assignment: CDR1 SGHTS and CDR2 YDEGEE. The CDR3 covers 14 residues. Trimming stripped 1 base from V and 2 bases from J, with 9 bases between. CDR3 protein: CASSLPGGQETQYF. The DNA of the CDR3 is TGTGCCAGCAGCTTGCCCGGGGGTCAAGAGACCCAGTACTTC.

The gene calls are TRBV15 and TRBJ2-3; 15 bases map to TRBD2. The length of the CDR3 is 16 residues. V shed 2 bases and J 7 bases; nucleotides not matched to a gene: 4. Per germline, CDR1 LNHNV and CDR2 YYDKDF (reference sequence). Written as DNA, the CDR3 is TGTGCCACCAGCAGAAGAGGGACTAGCGGGAGGTATACGCAGTATTTT. It yields the protein CATSRRGTSGRYTQYF. Looking up the rest from reference TRBV15 and TRBJ2-3 gives the full variable domain: DAMVIQNPRYQVTQFGKPVTLSCSQTLNHNVMYWYQQKSSQAPKLLFHYYDKDFNNEADTPDNFQSRRPNTSFCFLDIRSPGLGDTAMYLCATSRRGTSGRYTQYFGPGTRLTVL.

This clone came up a few times. The rearrangement links TRBV27 to TRBJ1-1; D unclear. CDR3 size: 14 residues. The germline CDR1 and CDR2 sequences are MNHEY and SMNVEV (reference sequence). Deletions cut 2 bases from V and 4 bases from J, with 11 bases between. CDR3 region: CASSLEGRATEAFF. Here the CDR3 DNA reads TGTGCCAGCAGTTTAGAAGGGCGGGCCACTGAAGCTTTCTTT.

This chain uses TRBV6-5 with TRBJ1-1, with TRBD1 matching over 10 bases. The length of the CDR3 is 14 residues. The germline CDR1 and CDR2 sequences are MNHEY and SVGAGI. After removal of 4 bases from V and 5 bases from J, the junction contained 4 bases not matched to a gene. CDR3 in DNA: TGTGCCAGCAGTTCGGACAGGGGGTTAACTGAAGCTTTCTTT. Translation gives CASSSDRGLTEAFF.

The chain carries TRBV19 and TRBJ1-1, with D perhaps TRBD1 (5 bases). The germline gives CDR1 LNHDA, CDR2 SQIVND (reference sequence). V lost 4 bases and J 7 bases, leaving 16 bases between the germline ends. The CDR3 sequence is 14 residues long. The CDR3 DNA follows: TGTGCCAGTAGTACTCCCGGGACTGTTTATGAAGCTTTCTTT. This encodes CASSTPGTVYEAFF.

The chain uses TRBV29-1 and TRBJ2-7; 13 bases are shared with TRBD2. Germline V CDR1 and CDR2: SQVTM, ANQGSEA. This CDR3 has 13 residues. V lost 6 bases to trimming and J lost 3 bases; unmatched junction nucleotides: 2. The CDR3 region is CSVRTSGSYEQYF. In nucleotides, the CDR3 is TGCAGCGTGCGGACTAGCGGGAGCTACGAGCAGTACTTC.

This chain uses TRBV30 with TRBJ2-2; D remains ambiguous. V was pared by 3 bases and J by 3 bases, with 14 bases between. The CDR3 runs 15 residues. In germline, CDR1 is GTSNPN, CDR2 SVGIG (reference sequence). The CDR3 protein is CAWRQASLYTGELFF. The CDR3 coding sequence is TGTGCCTGGAGGCAGGCGAGCTTGTACACCGGGGAGCTGTTTTTT.

The V call is TRBV4-2, the J call TRBJ2-1; 11 nucleotides agree with TRBD2. Germline CDR1 is LGHNA and CDR2 is YNFKEQ. V was pared by 1 base and J by 10 bases, with 0 bases of the junction left unmatched. The CDR3 extends over 13 amino acids. DNA of the CDR3: TGTGCCAGCAGCCAAGGACTAGCGGGAGAGCAGTTCTTC. It yields the protein CASSQGLAGEQFF.

The rearrangement uses TRBV5-4 and TRBJ2-3; D is uncertain. Deletions cut 4 bases from V and 2 bases from J, with 14 bases between. CDR1 and CDR2 (germline): SGHNT, YYREEE (reference sequence). The CDR3 extends over 15 amino acids. As DNA, the CDR3 is TGTGCCAGCAGCCCCGGGTCTTCCACCACAGATACGCAGTATTTT. This gives the protein CASSPGSSTTDTQYF.